This is a list of T cell receptor beta chains from one sample in a study of T cells in Graves' hyperthyroidism and ophthalmopathy. TCRdb used MiXCR to reprocess the multiplex PCR reads, holding one entry per CDR3 protein. The repertoire consists of 400,000 to 500,000 distinct CDR3 sequences, with roughly 14% occurring once and the leading ten covering under 15%. What was sequenced was blood. The origin of the receptors is a young man with Graves' ophthalmopathy. Each CDR3 is given with its conserved first and last residue. The order of the fields is V gene, J gene, clone size, D gene, CDR3 protein, CDR3 DNA. D genes are given only for firm matches. Clone size is not always given. Where it is, it says once, few, many or a class for expanded clones.

v_gene: TRBV19; j_gene: TRBJ2-5; abundance: few; d_gene: NA; CDR3aa: CASRGRPQETQYF; CDR3nt: TGTGCCAGTAGAGGACGGCCCCAAGAGACCCAGTACTTC
v_gene: TRBV7-2; j_gene: TRBJ2-7; abundance: many; d_gene: TRBD1; CDR3aa: CASSNARTGVEQYF; CDR3nt: TGTGCCAGCAGCAACGCTAGGACAGGGGTCGAGCAGTACTTC
v_gene: TRBV2; j_gene: TRBJ2-3; abundance: many; d_gene: TRBD2; CDR3aa: CASSEQASGTSTDTQYF; CDR3nt: TGTGCCAGCAGTGAACAGGCTAGCGGGACTAGCACAGATACGCAGTATTTT
v_gene: TRBV5-1; j_gene: TRBJ1-3; abundance: many; d_gene: NA; CDR3aa: CASSANGQPGNTIYF; CDR3nt: TGCGCCAGCAGCGCGAACGGACAGCCTGGAAACACCATATATTTT
v_gene: TRBV2; j_gene: TRBJ2-3; abundance: many; d_gene: NA; CDR3aa: CASSDGPGDTQYF; CDR3nt: TGTGCCAGCAGTGATGGCCCGGGGGATACGCAGTATTTT
v_gene: TRBV7-6; j_gene: TRBJ2-1; abundance: NA; d_gene: NA; CDR3aa: CASSASIGTGKRNEQFF; CDR3nt: TGTGCCAGCAGTGCCAGCATTGGGACGGGGAAGCGGAATGAGCAGTTCTTC
v_gene: TRBV25-1; j_gene: TRBJ2-1; abundance: NA; d_gene: NA; CDR3aa: CASSDPGPYNEQFF; CDR3nt: TGTGCCAGCAGTGACCCAGGTCCCTACAATGAGCAGTTCTTC
v_gene: TRBV7-9; j_gene: TRBJ2-1; abundance: many; d_gene: NA; CDR3aa: CASSSEKGLYNEQFF; CDR3nt: TGTGCCAGCAGCTCCGAGAAGGGGCTCTACAATGAGCAGTTCTTC
v_gene: TRBV2; j_gene: TRBJ2-2; abundance: NA; d_gene: NA; CDR3aa: CASSAEGLTGELFF; CDR3nt: TGTGCCAGCAGTGCGGAGGGGCTCACCGGGGAGCTGTTTTTT
v_gene: TRBV7-9; j_gene: TRBJ1-6; abundance: NA; d_gene: TRBD1; CDR3aa: CASSRNGAGGMESPLHF; CDR3nt: TGTGCCAGCAGCCGAAATGGGGCAGGGGGGATGGAATCACCCCTCCACTTT
v_gene: TRBV7-2; j_gene: TRBJ1-2; abundance: many; d_gene: NA; CDR3aa: CASSARITGYGYTF; CDR3nt: TGTGCCAGCAGCGCACGGATTACTGGGTATGGCTACACCTTC
v_gene: TRBV19; j_gene: TRBJ2-7; abundance: few; d_gene: NA; CDR3aa: CASSRPGGTVHPYEQYF; CDR3nt: TGTGCCAGTAGTCGACCTGGAGGGACGGTACATCCCTACGAGCAGTACTTC
v_gene: TRBV11-2; j_gene: TRBJ2-7; abundance: many; d_gene: NA; CDR3aa: CASSLAGTETYEQYF; CDR3nt: TGTGCCAGCAGCTTAGCCGGGACGGAAACCTACGAGCAGTACTTC
v_gene: TRBV20-1; j_gene: TRBJ1-1; abundance: many; d_gene: NA; CDR3aa: CSATAAVGNTEAFF; CDR3nt: TGCAGTGCCACGGCGGCCGTGGGGAACACTGAAGCTTTCTTT
v_gene: TRBV6-1; j_gene: TRBJ2-2; abundance: many; d_gene: NA; CDR3aa: CASSEWSGANTGELFF; CDR3nt: TGTGCCAGCAGTGAATGGTCTGGGGCGAACACCGGGGAGCTGTTTTTT
v_gene: TRBV19; j_gene: TRBJ2-1; abundance: many; d_gene: TRBD2; CDR3aa: CASSLMTSGMNEQFF; CDR3nt: TGTGCCAGTAGCCTAATGACTAGCGGGATGAATGAGCAGTTCTTC
v_gene: TRBV11-2; j_gene: TRBJ1-1; abundance: many; d_gene: NA; CDR3aa: CASSPSSEAFF; CDR3nt: TGTGCCAGCAGCCCGAGTTCTGAAGCTTTCTTT
v_gene: TRBV15; j_gene: TRBJ2-7; abundance: NA; d_gene: NA; CDR3aa: CATSRDLGPLEQYF; CDR3nt: TGTGCCACCAGCAGAGACCTGGGTCCCCTCGAGCAGTACTTC
v_gene: TRBV14; j_gene: TRBJ1-4; abundance: many; d_gene: NA; CDR3aa: CASSQGRGEKLFF; CDR3nt: TGTGCCAGCAGCCAAGGGAGGGGTGAAAAACTGTTTTTT
v_gene: TRBV7-8; j_gene: TRBJ2-2; abundance: few; d_gene: NA; CDR3aa: CASSSYSGTGELFF; CDR3nt: TGTGCCAGCAGCTCCTACTCTGGCACCGGGGAGCTGTTTTTT
v_gene: TRBV5-6; j_gene: TRBJ2-1; abundance: many; d_gene: NA; CDR3aa: CASFEAASSYNEQFF; CDR3nt: TGTGCCAGCTTTGAAGCGGCAAGCTCCTACAATGAGCAGTTCTTC
v_gene: TRBV7-9; j_gene: TRBJ2-3; abundance: NA; d_gene: NA; CDR3aa: CASSSGTGTSPDTQYF; CDR3nt: TGTGCCAGCAGCTCTGGGACAGGGACTAGCCCAGATACGCAGTATTTT
v_gene: TRBV11-2; j_gene: TRBJ2-1; abundance: many; d_gene: NA; CDR3aa: CASSLASLYNEQFF; CDR3nt: TGTGCCAGCAGCTTGGCCTCCTTGTACAATGAGCAGTTCTTC
v_gene: TRBV15; j_gene: TRBJ1-5; abundance: few; d_gene: TRBD1; CDR3aa: CATSRELRDRGRPQHF; CDR3nt: TGTGCCACCAGCAGAGAGCTCAGGGACAGGGGGCGGCCCCAGCATTTT
v_gene: TRBV12-3/TRBV12-4; j_gene: TRBJ2-7; abundance: many; d_gene: TRBD1; CDR3aa: CASSSGTGPSEQYF; CDR3nt: TGTGCCAGCAGTTCCGGGACAGGGCCCTCCGAGCAGTACTTC
v_gene: TRBV7-2; j_gene: TRBJ2-7; abundance: NA; d_gene: TRBD2; CDR3aa: CASSSIAGGYEQYF; CDR3nt: TGTGCCAGCAGCTCTATAGCGGGAGGGTACGAGCAGTACTTC
v_gene: TRBV5-1; j_gene: TRBJ1-6; abundance: NA; d_gene: NA; CDR3aa: CASSLGTVPRGNSPLHF; CDR3nt: TGCGCCAGCAGCTTGGGGACAGTGCCACGGGGGAATTCACCCCTCCACTTT
v_gene: TRBV19; j_gene: TRBJ1-5; abundance: few; d_gene: TRBD1; CDR3aa: CASTTGGTQPQHF; CDR3nt: TGTGCCAGTACGACAGGGGGCACTCAGCCCCAGCATTTT
v_gene: TRBV6-6; j_gene: TRBJ2-7; abundance: few; d_gene: TRBD1; CDR3aa: CASSYSDGTGGPYEQYF; CDR3nt: TGTGCCAGCAGTTACTCGGACGGGACAGGGGGTCCCTACGAGCAGTACTTC
v_gene: TRBV15; j_gene: TRBJ1-2; abundance: NA; d_gene: TRBD1; CDR3aa: CATSRAGQGRRDDGYTF; CDR3nt: TGTGCCACCAGCAGAGCGGGACAGGGGAGGCGGGACGATGGCTACACCTTC
v_gene: TRBV28; j_gene: TRBJ1-5; abundance: many; d_gene: TRBD1; CDR3aa: CASSSRGTGYQPQHF; CDR3nt: TGTGCCAGCAGTTCGAGAGGGACAGGGTATCAGCCCCAGCATTTT
v_gene: TRBV27; j_gene: TRBJ1-5; abundance: few; d_gene: TRBD1; CDR3aa: CASSLRTGGYQPQHF; CDR3nt: TGTGCCAGCAGTTTAAGGACAGGGGGCTATCAGCCCCAGCATTTT
v_gene: TRBV30; j_gene: TRBJ2-7; abundance: many; d_gene: TRBD2; CDR3aa: CAWSYGGIGEQYF; CDR3nt: TGTGCCTGGAGTTACGGGGGGATCGGCGAGCAGTACTTC
v_gene: TRBV27; j_gene: TRBJ2-3; abundance: few; d_gene: TRBD2; CDR3aa: CASSFTVAGGTGDTQYF; CDR3nt: TGTGCCAGCAGTTTTACCGTAGCGGGAGGTACAGGAGATACGCAGTATTTT
v_gene: TRBV4-1; j_gene: TRBJ2-7; abundance: many; d_gene: TRBD1; CDR3aa: CASSQRLGTGGFYEQYF; CDR3nt: TGCGCCAGCAGCCAACGACTTGGGACAGGGGGATTCTACGAGCAGTACTTC
v_gene: TRBV15; j_gene: TRBJ2-7; abundance: many; d_gene: NA; CDR3aa: CATSRDRGPMLGQYF; CDR3nt: TGTGCCACCAGCAGGGATCGTGGGCCCATGTTGGGGCAGTACTTC
v_gene: TRBV6-2/TRBV6-3; j_gene: TRBJ2-3; abundance: many; d_gene: NA; CDR3aa: CASSYSSPGGGGADTQYF; CDR3nt: TGTGCCAGCAGTTACTCGAGCCCAGGGGGAGGGGGTGCAGATACGCAGTATTTT
v_gene: TRBV7-9; j_gene: TRBJ1-1; abundance: many; d_gene: NA; CDR3aa: CASTGEGPEAFF; CDR3nt: TGTGCCAGCACTGGGGAAGGACCTGAAGCTTTCTTT
v_gene: TRBV7-8; j_gene: TRBJ2-5; abundance: many; d_gene: TRBD1; CDR3aa: CASSLVFDRAETQYF; CDR3nt: TGTGCCAGCAGCTTAGTCTTCGACAGGGCTGAGACCCAGTACTTC
v_gene: TRBV11-2; j_gene: TRBJ2-5; abundance: many; d_gene: TRBD1; CDR3aa: CASSSGQGYETQYF; CDR3nt: TGTGCCAGCAGCTCCGGACAGGGGTATGAGACCCAGTACTTC
v_gene: TRBV7-2; j_gene: TRBJ1-2; abundance: NA; d_gene: NA; CDR3aa: CASSFLGHTGYTF; CDR3nt: TGTGCCAGCAGCTTTTTGGGGCACACTGGCTACACCTTC
v_gene: TRBV27; j_gene: TRBJ2-5; abundance: NA; d_gene: TRBD1; CDR3aa: CASSLEDRGQETQYF; CDR3nt: TGTGCCAGCAGTTTGGAGGACAGGGGGCAAGAGACCCAGTACTTC
v_gene: TRBV3-1; j_gene: TRBJ2-2; abundance: many; d_gene: NA; CDR3aa: CASSQDTGTGELFF; CDR3nt: TGTGCCAGCAGCCAAGACACAGGGACCGGGGAGCTGTTTTTT
v_gene: TRBV30; j_gene: TRBJ1-3; abundance: many; d_gene: NA; CDR3aa: CAWSRNQGSGNTIYF; CDR3nt: TGTGCCTGGAGCCGAAATCAGGGCTCTGGAAACACCATATATTTT
v_gene: TRBV6-5; j_gene: TRBJ1-2; abundance: few; d_gene: TRBD1; CDR3aa: CASSYSNKGTGLNYGYTF; CDR3nt: TGTGCCAGCAGTTACTCGAATAAGGGGACAGGGCTTAACTATGGCTACACCTTC
v_gene: TRBV7-9; j_gene: TRBJ1-2; abundance: many; d_gene: TRBD1; CDR3aa: CASSFHGDRNGYTF; CDR3nt: TGTGCCAGCAGCTTTCACGGGGACAGGAATGGCTACACCTTC
v_gene: TRBV7-8; j_gene: TRBJ1-2; abundance: many; d_gene: NA; CDR3aa: CASSPPPRTVSNYGYTF; CDR3nt: TGTGCCAGCAGCCCACCACCCAGGACGGTGTCTAACTATGGCTACACCTTC
v_gene: TRBV11-2; j_gene: TRBJ1-2; abundance: many; d_gene: NA; CDR3aa: CASSPIQSPYGYTF; CDR3nt: TGTGCCAGCAGCCCGATTCAAAGCCCCTATGGCTACACCTTC
v_gene: TRBV6-1; j_gene: TRBJ2-7; abundance: NA; d_gene: NA; CDR3aa: CASSEVFAGGLGQGSYEQYF; CDR3nt: TGTGCCAGCAGTGAAGTTTTTGCGGGAGGTTTGGGACAGGGATCCTACGAGCAGTACTTC
v_gene: TRBV3-1; j_gene: TRBJ2-2; abundance: many; d_gene: NA; CDR3aa: CASSQESPLNTGELFF; CDR3nt: TGTGCCAGCAGCCAAGAGTCTCCCTTGAACACCGGGGAGCTGTTTTTT
v_gene: TRBV7-2; j_gene: TRBJ1-2; abundance: many; d_gene: TRBD1; CDR3aa: CASSLMTGPGYTF; CDR3nt: TGTGCCAGCAGCTTAATGACAGGGCCCGGCTACACCTTC
v_gene: TRBV2; j_gene: TRBJ2-3; abundance: many; d_gene: NA; CDR3aa: CASSGFYADTQYF; CDR3nt: TGTGCCAGCAGTGGCTTCTACGCAGATACGCAGTATTTT
v_gene: TRBV13; j_gene: TRBJ2-7; abundance: few; d_gene: NA; CDR3aa: CASSSTGNPYERYF; CDR3nt: TGTGCCAGCAGCTCTACCGGGAACCCCTACGAGCGGTACTTC
v_gene: TRBV5-1; j_gene: TRBJ2-3; abundance: many; d_gene: TRBD2; CDR3aa: CASSRATTSGSTDTQYF; CDR3nt: TGCGCCAGCAGCAGAGCCACGACTAGCGGGAGCACAGATACGCAGTATTTT
v_gene: TRBV25-1; j_gene: TRBJ2-7; abundance: few; d_gene: NA; CDR3aa: CASGTTYEQYF; CDR3nt: TGTGCCTCCGGGACAACCTACGAGCAGTACTTC